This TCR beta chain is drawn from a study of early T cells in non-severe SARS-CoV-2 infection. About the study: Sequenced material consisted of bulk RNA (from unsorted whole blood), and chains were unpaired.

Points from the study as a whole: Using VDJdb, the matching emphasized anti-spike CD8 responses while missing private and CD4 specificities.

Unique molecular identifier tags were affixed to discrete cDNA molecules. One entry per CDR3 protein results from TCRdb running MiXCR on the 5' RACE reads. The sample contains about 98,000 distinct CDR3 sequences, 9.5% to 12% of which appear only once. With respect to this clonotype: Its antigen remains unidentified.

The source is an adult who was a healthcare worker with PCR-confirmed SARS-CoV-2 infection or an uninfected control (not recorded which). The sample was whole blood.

CDR3 sequence: CASSPLQGDNEQYF. CDR3 DNA: TGTGCCAGCTCACCCCTACAGGGGGACAACGAGCAGTACTTC. The rearrangement joins TRBV18 to TRBJ2-7; the match to TRBD1 covers 8 bases. The V segment lost 3 bases and the J segment 5 bases; nucleotides outside the gene matches: 6. Germline assignment: CDR1 KGHSH and CDR2 LQKENI. The CDR3 runs to 14 residues.